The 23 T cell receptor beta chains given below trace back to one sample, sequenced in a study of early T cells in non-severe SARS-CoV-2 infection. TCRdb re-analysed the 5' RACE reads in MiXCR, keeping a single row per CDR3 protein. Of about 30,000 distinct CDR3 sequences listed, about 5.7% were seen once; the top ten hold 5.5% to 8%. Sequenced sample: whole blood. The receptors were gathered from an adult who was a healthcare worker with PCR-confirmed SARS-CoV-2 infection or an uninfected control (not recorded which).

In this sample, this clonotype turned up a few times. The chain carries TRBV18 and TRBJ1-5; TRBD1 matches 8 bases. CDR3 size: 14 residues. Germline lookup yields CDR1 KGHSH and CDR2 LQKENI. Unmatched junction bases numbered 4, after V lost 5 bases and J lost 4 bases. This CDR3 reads CASSWDRRNQPQHF. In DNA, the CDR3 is TGTGCCAGCTCATGGGACAGGAGAAATCAGCCCCAGCATTTT.

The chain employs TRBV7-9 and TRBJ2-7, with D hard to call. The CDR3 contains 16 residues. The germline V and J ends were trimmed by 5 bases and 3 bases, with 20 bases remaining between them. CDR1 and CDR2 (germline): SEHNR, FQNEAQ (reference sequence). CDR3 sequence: CASSRSWVDGVYEQYF. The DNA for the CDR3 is TGTGCCAGCAGCCGTTCTTGGGTGGACGGAGTCTACGAGCAGTACTTC.

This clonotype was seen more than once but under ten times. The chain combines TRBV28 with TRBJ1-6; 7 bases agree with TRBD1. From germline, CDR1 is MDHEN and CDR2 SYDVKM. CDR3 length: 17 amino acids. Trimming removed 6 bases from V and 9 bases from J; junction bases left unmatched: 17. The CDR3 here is CASSPIGPRDRRSPLHF. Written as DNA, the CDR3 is TGTGCCAGCAGCCCTATCGGACCCCGGGACAGACGTTCACCCCTCCACTTT.

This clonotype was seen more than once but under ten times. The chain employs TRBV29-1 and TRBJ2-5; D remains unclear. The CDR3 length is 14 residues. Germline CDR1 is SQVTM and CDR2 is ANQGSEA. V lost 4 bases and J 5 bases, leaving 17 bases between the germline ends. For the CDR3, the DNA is TGCAGCGTTGTAGTGCTTCCCAAACGGGAGACCCAGTACTTC. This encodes CSVVVLPKRETQYF. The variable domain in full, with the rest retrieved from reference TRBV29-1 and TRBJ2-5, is SAVISQKPSRDICQRGTSLTIQCQVDSQVTMMFWYRQQPGQSLTLIATANQGSEATYESGFVIDKFPISRPNLTFSTLTVSNMSPEDSSIYLCSVVVLPKRETQYFGPGTRLLVL.

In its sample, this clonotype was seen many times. The CDR3 DNA is TGTGCCAGCAGCACCACTAGACACACCGGGGAGCTGTTTTTT. It codes for CASSTTRHTGELFF. The gene calls are TRBV11-2 and TRBJ2-2; a possible D gene is TRBD2 (5 bases). This CDR3 is 14 amino acids long. Germline CDR1 SGHAT, CDR2 FQNNGV. V was trimmed by 5 bases and J by 3 bases, leaving 10 bases between them. Filled out from reference TRBV11-2 and TRBJ2-2, the complete variable domain reads EAGVAQSPRYKIIEKRQSVAFWCNPISGHATLYWYQQILGQGPKLLIQFQNNGVVDDSQLPKDRFSAERLKGVDSTLKIQPAKLEDSAVYLCASSTTRHTGELFFGEGSRLTVL.

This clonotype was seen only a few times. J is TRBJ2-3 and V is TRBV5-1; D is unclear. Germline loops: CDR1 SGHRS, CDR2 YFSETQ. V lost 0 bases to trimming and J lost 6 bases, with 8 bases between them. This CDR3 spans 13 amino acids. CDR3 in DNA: TGCGCCAGCAGCTTGGGTTTCATGGATACGCAGTATTTT. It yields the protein CASSLGFMDTQYF.

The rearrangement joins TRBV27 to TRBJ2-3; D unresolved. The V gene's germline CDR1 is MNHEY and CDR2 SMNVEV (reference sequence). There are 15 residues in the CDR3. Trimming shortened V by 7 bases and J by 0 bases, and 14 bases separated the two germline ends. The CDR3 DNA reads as TGTGCCAGCACCCGAATCGGTGAAAGCACAGATACGCAGTATTTT. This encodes CASTRIGESTDTQYF.

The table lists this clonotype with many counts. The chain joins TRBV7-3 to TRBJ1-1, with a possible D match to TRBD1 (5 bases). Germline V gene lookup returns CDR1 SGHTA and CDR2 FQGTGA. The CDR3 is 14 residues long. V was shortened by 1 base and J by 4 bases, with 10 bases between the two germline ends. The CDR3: CASSLNGAGTEAFF. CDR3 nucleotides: TGTGCCAGCAGCTTAAATGGGGCTGGCACTGAAGCTTTCTTT.

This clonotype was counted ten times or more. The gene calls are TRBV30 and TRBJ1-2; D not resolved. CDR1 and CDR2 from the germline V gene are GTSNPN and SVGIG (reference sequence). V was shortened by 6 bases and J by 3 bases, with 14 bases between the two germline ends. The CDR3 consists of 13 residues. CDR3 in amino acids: CACTRESDYGYTF. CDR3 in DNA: TGTGCCTGTACTAGGGAATCGGACTATGGCTACACCTTC. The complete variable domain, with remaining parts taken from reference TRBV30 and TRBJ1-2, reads SQTIHQWPATLVQPVGSPLSLECTVEGTSNPNLYWYRQAAGRGLQLLFYSVGIGQISSEVPQNLSASRPQDRQFILSSKKLLLSDSGFYLCACTRESDYGYTFGSGTRLTVV.

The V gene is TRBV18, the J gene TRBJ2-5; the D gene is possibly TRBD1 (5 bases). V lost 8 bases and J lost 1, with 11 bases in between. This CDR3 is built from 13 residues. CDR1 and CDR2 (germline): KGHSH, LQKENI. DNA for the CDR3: TGTGCCAGCGCTGACAGCCCCCAAGAGACCCAGTACTTC. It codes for CASADSPQETQYF.

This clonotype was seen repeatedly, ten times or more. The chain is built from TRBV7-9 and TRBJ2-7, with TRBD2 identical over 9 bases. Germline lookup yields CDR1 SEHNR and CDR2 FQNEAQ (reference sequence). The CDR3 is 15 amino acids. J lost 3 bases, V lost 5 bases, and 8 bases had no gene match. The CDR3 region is CASSPGGSGSYEQYF. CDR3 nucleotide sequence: TGTGCCAGCAGCCCCGGGGGTAGCGGGAGCTACGAGCAGTACTTC.

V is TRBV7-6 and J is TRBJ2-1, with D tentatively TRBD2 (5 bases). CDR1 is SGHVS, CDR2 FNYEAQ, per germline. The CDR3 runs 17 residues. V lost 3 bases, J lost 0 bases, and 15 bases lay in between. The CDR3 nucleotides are TGTGCCAGCAGCTTGTTTGGTGTAGCGACCTCCTACAATGAGCAGTTCTTC. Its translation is CASSLFGVATSYNEQFF. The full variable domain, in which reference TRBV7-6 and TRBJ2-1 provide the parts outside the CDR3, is GAGVSQSPRYKVTKRGQDVALRCDPISGHVSLYWYRQALGQGPEFLTYFNYEAQQDKSGLPNDRFSAERPEGSISTLTIQRTEQRDSAMYRCASSLFGVATSYNEQFFGPGTRLTVL.

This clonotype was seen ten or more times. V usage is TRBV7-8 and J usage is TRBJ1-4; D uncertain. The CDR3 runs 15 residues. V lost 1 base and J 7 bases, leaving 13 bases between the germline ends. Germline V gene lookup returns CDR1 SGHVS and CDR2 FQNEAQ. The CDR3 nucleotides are TGTGCCAGCAGCTTAGTCGGAGGGAATGGTGAAAAACTGTTTTTT. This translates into CASSLVGGNGEKLFF.

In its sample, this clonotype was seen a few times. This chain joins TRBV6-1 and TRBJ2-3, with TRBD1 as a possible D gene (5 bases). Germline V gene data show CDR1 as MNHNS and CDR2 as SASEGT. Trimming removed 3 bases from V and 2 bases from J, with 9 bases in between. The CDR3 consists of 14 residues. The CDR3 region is CASSETDLTDTQYF. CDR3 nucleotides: TGTGCCAGCAGTGAGACAGACCTCACAGATACGCAGTATTTT.

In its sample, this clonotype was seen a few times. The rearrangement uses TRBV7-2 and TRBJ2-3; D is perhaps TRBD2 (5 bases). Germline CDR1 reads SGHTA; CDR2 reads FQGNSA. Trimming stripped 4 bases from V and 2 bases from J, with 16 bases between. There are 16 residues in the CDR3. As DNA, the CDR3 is TGTGCCAGCAGCTCCACCGGGCTAGCTTTCACAGATACGCAGTATTTT. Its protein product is CASSSTGLAFTDTQYF.

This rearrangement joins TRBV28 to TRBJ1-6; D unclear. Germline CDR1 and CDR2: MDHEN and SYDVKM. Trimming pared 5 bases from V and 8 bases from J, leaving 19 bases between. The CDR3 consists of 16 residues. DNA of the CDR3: TGTGCCAGCAGTCAACCCGTGCCGGGCTTCGATTCACCCCTCCACTTT. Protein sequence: CASSQPVPGFDSPLHF.

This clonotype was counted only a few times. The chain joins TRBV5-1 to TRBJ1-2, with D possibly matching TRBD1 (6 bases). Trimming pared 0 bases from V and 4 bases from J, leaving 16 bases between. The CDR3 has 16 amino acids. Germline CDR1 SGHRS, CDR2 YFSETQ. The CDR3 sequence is CASSLEAGERGYGYTF. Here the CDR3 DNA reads TGCGCCAGCAGCTTGGAGGCAGGGGAGAGGGGCTATGGCTACACCTTC.

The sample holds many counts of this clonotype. The CDR3 loop is CASSLAGAGYNEQFF. CDR3 coding DNA: TGCGCCAGCAGCTTGGCGGGAGCTGGGTACAATGAGCAGTTCTTC. The chain has TRBV5-1 and TRBJ2-1; TRBD2 might be the D (6 bases). The length of the CDR3 is 15 residues. Germline assignment: CDR1 SGHRS and CDR2 YFSETQ. V was clipped by 0 bases and J by 4 bases, with 11 bases between them.

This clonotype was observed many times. The CDR3 DNA is TGTGCCAGCAGCTTGACTTATCGGGGGCGTGACACTGAAGCTTTCTTT. Its translation is CASSLTYRGRDTEAFF. This sequence joins TRBV7-8 and TRBJ1-1; TRBD1 is a possible D gene (6 bases). The CDR3 covers 16 residues. Germline CDR1 reads SGHVS; CDR2 reads FQNEAQ. The ends were cut back, 3 bases at V and 3 bases at J, with 17 bases in the middle. Variable domain in full (rest from reference TRBV7-8 and TRBJ1-1): GAGVSQSPRYKVAKRGQDVALRCDPISGHVSLFWYQQALGQGPEFLTYFQNEAQLDKSGLPSDRFFAERPEGSVSTLKIQRTQQEDSAVYLCASSLTYRGRDTEAFFGQGTRLTVV.

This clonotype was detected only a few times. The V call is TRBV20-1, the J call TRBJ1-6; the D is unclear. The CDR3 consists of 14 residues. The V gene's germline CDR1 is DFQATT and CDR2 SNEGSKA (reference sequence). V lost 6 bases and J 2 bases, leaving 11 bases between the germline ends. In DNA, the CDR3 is TGCAGTGCCCCCGGCCCAACCTATAATTCACCCCTCCACTTT. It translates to CSAPGPTYNSPLHF.

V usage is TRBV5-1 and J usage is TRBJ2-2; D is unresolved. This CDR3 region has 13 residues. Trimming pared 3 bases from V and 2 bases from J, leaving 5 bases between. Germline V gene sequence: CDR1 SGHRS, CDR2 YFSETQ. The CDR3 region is CASSSKNTGELFF. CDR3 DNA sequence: TGCGCCAGCAGCTCTAAAAACACCGGGGAGCTGTTTTTT.

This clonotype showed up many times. The CDR3 nucleotides read TGTGCCAGCAGTCCCCTAGGCGGACAGTACGAGCAGTACTTC. Protein: CASSPLGGQYEQYF. The J gene is TRBJ2-7, the V gene TRBV28; TRBD1 is a possible D gene (6 bases). Trimming took off 5 bases at V and 4 bases at J, with 15 bases between the two ends. The CDR3 totals 14 residues. Germline values: CDR1 MDHEN, CDR2 SYDVKM. Drawing the rest from reference TRBV28 and TRBJ2-7, the complete variable domain is DVKVTQSSRYLVKRTGEKVFLECVQDMDHENMFWYRQDPGLGLRLIYFSYDVKMKEKGDIPEGYSVSREKKERFSLILESASTNQTSMYLCASSPLGGQYEQYFGPGTRLTVT.

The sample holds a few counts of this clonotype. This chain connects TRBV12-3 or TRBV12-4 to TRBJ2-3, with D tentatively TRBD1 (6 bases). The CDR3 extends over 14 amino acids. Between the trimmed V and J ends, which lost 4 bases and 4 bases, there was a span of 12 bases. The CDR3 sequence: CASSWAGVADTQYF. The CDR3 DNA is TGTGCCAGCAGTTGGGCAGGGGTAGCAGATACGCAGTATTTT.